This TCR beta chain was captured by sequencing in a study of brain T cells in children with intractable seizures. Study results and caveats: Clones missing pre-surgery may reflect undersampling of that blood sample.

CDR3 length equals 15 residues. Germline V gives CDR1 MNHEY, CDR2 SVGAGI. With 3 bases clipped from V and 4 bases from J, the junction kept 9 bases outside the gene matches. The sequenced cases were selected for having the highest brain T cell transcript signatures. The method was immunoSEQ multiplex PCR; TCRdb's version includes in-frame clones alone and lacks a portion of them. The table lists about 80,000 clones, about 90% of them singletons. About this clone: Its cognate antigen is unknown.

The V gene is TRBV6-5, the J gene TRBJ2-7; 7 positions match TRBD2. The source of this sequence is a girl aged 2 to 10 with Rasmussen encephalitis and intractable seizures. The material sequenced was peripheral blood, taken at surgery. As DNA, the CDR3 is TGTGCCAGCAGTTATGGATGGGGGGGGGATTACGAGCAGTACTTC. Its protein is CASSYGWGGDYEQYF.